Sequencing of this T cell receptor beta chain was carried out in a study of graft-versus-host responses after intestinal transplantation. Study outcomes and limitations: When patients had graft-donor T cell macrochimerism, their allografts held high graft-versus-host to host-versus-graft clonal ratios. Recipient bone marrow held GvH clones, some seen earlier in ileum or blood.

Comment on this clone: The antigen remains undetermined. The same CDR3 also results from other DNA sequences found in this sample.

Once graft tissue had been processed, intraepithelial and lamina propria lymphocytes were released. With 3 bases clipped from V and 1 base from J, the junction kept 3 bases outside the gene matches. Germline loops: CDR1 ENHRY, CDR2 SYGVKD. The CDR3 is 15 amino acids. Sequencing was performed with immunoSEQ multiplex PCR; in TCRdb, only in-frame clones are kept and a portion is missing. The sample includes about 9,800 clones, nearly 80% of them seen just once. The receptor was isolated from a human patient who received an intestinal transplant, so some T cells may come from the graft donor. This specimen consisted of ileum tissue, obtained about 520 days after intestinal transplant. The V call is TRBV10-3, the J call TRBJ1-2, with 9 positions matching TRBD1. CDR3 sequence (DNA): TGTGCCATCAGTGAAGGGGGACAGGGTAACTATGGCTACACCTTC. Encoded protein: CAISEGGQGNYGYTF.